Listed below are T cell receptor beta chains from one sample, sequenced in a study of regulatory T cells in long-lasting Graves disease. TCRdb itself ran the multiplex PCR reads through MiXCR, one entry per CDR3 protein. The sample includes approximately 470,000 distinct CDR3 sequences, around 20% of them seen just once. Sequenced here: peripheral blood mononuclear cells (PBMCs), sampled when the disease was refractory, from a patient treated with antithyroid drugs. Every receptor here comes from a female donor with Graves disease. Both conserved end residues are part of each CDR3. The D gene is left open where the match is weak. Size values are once, few and many counts, or a class for expanded clones, and some rows have none.

>NA|TRBV6-5|TRBJ2-7|few
TGTGCCAGCAGTTATGGGCAGGGCCTCGTGAGGGAGCAGTACTTC
CASSYGQGLVREQYF
>NA|TRBV6-1|TRBJ1-1|many
TGTGCCAGCAGCCACCGACCGACCCGGAACACTGAAGCTTTCTTT
CASSHRPTRNTEAFF
>TRBD2|TRBV28|TRBJ2-7|many
TGTGCCAGCAGTCTTCCGTATGGGCGGGAGGAAACCTACGAGCAGTACTTC
CASSLPYGREETYEQYF
>TRBD1|TRBV11-2|TRBJ2-2|few
TGTGCCAGCAGCTTCGGACAGGGGAACACCGGGGAGCTGTTTTTT
CASSFGQGNTGELFF
>TRBD2|TRBV6-1|TRBJ2-7|NA
TGTGCCAGCAGTGAAGATACAGCGGGAGTTGCCTACGAGCAGTACTTC
CASSEDTAGVAYEQYF
>NA|TRBV6-2/TRBV6-3|TRBJ1-3|NA
TGTGCCAGCGTACCCCCCGGCTTCTCTGGAAACACCATATATTTT
CASVPPGFSGNTIYF
>TRBD2|TRBV20-1|TRBJ2-7|many
TGCAGTGCTAGAGGAACTAAAGGGAGGGCCTACGAGCAGTACTTC
CSARGTKGRAYEQYF
>NA|TRBV29-1|TRBJ1-2|NA
TGCAGCGCCCTTAGCGAGGGCTACACCTTC
CSALSEGYTF
>NA|TRBV7-8|TRBJ1-1|many
TGTGCCAGCAGCTTAGCTCGATTTCCGGGAGGAACTGAAGCTTTCTTT
CASSLARFPGGTEAFF
>NA|TRBV29-1|TRBJ1-4|many
TGCAGCGCCGGGGGGACTGTCGGAACAACTAATGAAAAACTGTTTTTT
CSAGGTVGTTNEKLFF
>NA|TRBV28|TRBJ1-5|few
TGTGCCAGCAGCCTCAACCAGGGACTGAGGCCCCAGCATTTT
CASSLNQGLRPQHF
>NA|TRBV19|TRBJ1-4|few
TGTGCCAGTACCCCCTCGGGGGGCGGTGAAAAACTGTTTTTT
CASTPSGGGEKLFF
>NA|TRBV29-1|TRBJ2-7|few
TGCAGCGTTGAAATTAAGGCTCCCTACGAGCAGTACTTC
CSVEIKAPYEQYF
>NA|TRBV7-3|TRBJ2-2|NA
TGTGCCAGCAGCCAGTGGACGGAAGACCTGAACACCGGGGAGCTGTTTTTT
CASSQWTEDLNTGELFF
>NA|TRBV6-2/TRBV6-3|TRBJ2-6|many
TGTGCCAGCAGTTCCCCCCGAGACAAGCCCCAGACTTTCTCTGGGGCCAACGTCCTGACTTTC
CASSSPRDKPQTFSGANVLTF
>TRBD1|TRBV2|TRBJ1-4|many
TGTGCCAGCAGTGAAGGGACAGGGTCGATCGAACTGTTTTTT
CASSEGTGSIELFF
>NA|TRBV28|TRBJ1-5|few
TGTGCCAGCAGCAAGGGATTAGAACAGCCCCAGCATTTT
CASSKGLEQPQHF
>NA|TRBV28|TRBJ1-2|many
TGTGCCAGCAGCAGGGCGGACAAAGCTTATGGCTACACCTTC
CASSRADKAYGYTF
>TRBD2|TRBV5-8|TRBJ2-5|NA
TGTGCCAGCAGCTTCCCGGGACTAGCGGACCAAGGGACCCAGTACTTC
CASSFPGLADQGTQYF
>TRBD2|TRBV13|TRBJ2-7|NA
TGTGCCAGCAGCTTACGACTAGCGGCCTACGAGCAGTACTTC
CASSLRLAAYEQYF
>NA|TRBV3-1|TRBJ2-4|many
TGTGCCAGCAGCCAAGACACTAGCAGGTCTCAAAACATTCAGTACTTC
CASSQDTSRSQNIQYF
>TRBD1|TRBV28|TRBJ2-7|many
TGTGCCAGCAACAACAGGGGGCGAATCGAGCAGTACTTC
CASNNRGRIEQYF
>NA|TRBV6-1|TRBJ1-5|NA
TGTGCCAGCAGTGAACGTACCGGGACTCAGCCCCAGCATTTT
CASSERTGTQPQHF
>TRBD1|TRBV7-2|TRBJ2-2|NA
TGTGCCAGCAGCGTCCGGGACAGGAACACCGGGGAGCTGTTTTTT
CASSVRDRNTGELFF
>TRBD1|TRBV11-1|TRBJ2-7|many
TGTGCCAGCAGCACCATTCTTCCGGGGACAGGGTACTACGAGCAGTACTTC
CASSTILPGTGYYEQYF
>TRBD2|TRBV12-3/TRBV12-4|TRBJ2-2|NA
TGTGCCAGCTGGAATAGCGGGAGGGCCATCGGGGAGCTGTTTTTT
CASWNSGRAIGELFF
>NA|TRBV18|TRBJ2-7|NA
TGTGCCAGCTCACCACCCCAAGACAGCAATTCCTACGAGCAGTACTTC
CASSPPQDSNSYEQYF
>NA|TRBV5-1|TRBJ2-5|few
TGCGCCAGCAGCTTGCAGGGGGGGCCCCAAGAGACCCAGTACTTC
CASSLQGGPQETQYF
>NA|TRBV6-2/TRBV6-3|TRBJ1-4|many
TGTGCCAGCAGTTACGGGATAGCTAATGAAAAACTGTTTTTT
CASSYGIANEKLFF
>TRBD1|TRBV28|TRBJ1-2|NA
TGTGCCAGCAGCCCCGGGACAGTAGCATTACATGGCTACACCTTC
CASSPGTVALHGYTF
>NA|TRBV5-1|TRBJ1-1|few
TGCGCCAGCAGCAAACAGAGTAACACTGAAGCTTTCTTT
CASSKQSNTEAFF
>TRBD2|TRBV2|TRBJ2-7|many
TGTGCCAGCAGTGACGGGCGGGACTACTACGAGCAGTACTTC
CASSDGRDYYEQYF
>TRBD1|TRBV9|TRBJ1-6|NA
TGTGCCAGCAGCCTTCAGACAGGGGCAATCTCTGCACCCCTCCACTTT
CASSLQTGAISAPLHF
>NA|TRBV14|TRBJ1-5|once
TGTGCCAGCAGCGTATACTCTCAGGGGAGCAATCAGCCCCAGCATTTT
CASSVYSQGSNQPQHF
>TRBD2|TRBV27|TRBJ2-7|NA
TGTGCCAGCAGTTCCGGGATGGGCGGGAGAGTCTACGAGCAGTACTTC
CASSSGMGGRVYEQYF
>NA|TRBV28|TRBJ2-5|NA
TGTGCCAGCAGTTCCTCCGCCTGGGGGGAGACCCAGTACTTC
CASSSSAWGETQYF
>NA|TRBV5-1|TRBJ2-7|few
TGCGCCAGCAGCTTGTATGCGTATCTCTCCTACGAGCAGTACTTC
CASSLYAYLSYEQYF
>TRBD1|TRBV27|TRBJ1-3|NA
TGTGCCAGCAGCCCCAGAGGGAGGGGGCAGGGTGGAAACACCATATATTTT
CASSPRGRGQGGNTIYF
>TRBD1|TRBV7-2|TRBJ1-6|many
TGTGCCAGCAGCCAGACAGGGAATGGTAATTCACCCCTCCACTTT
CASSQTGNGNSPLHF
>NA|TRBV12-3/TRBV12-4|TRBJ2-1|many
TGTGCCAGCACCACCCTTGGGAACGAGCAGTTCTTC
CASTTLGNEQFF
>TRBD1|TRBV5-1|TRBJ2-6|NA
TGCGCCAGCAGCACCGGGACAGGGGTCTCTGGGGCCAACGTCCTGACTTTC
CASSTGTGVSGANVLTF
>NA|TRBV28|TRBJ2-7|few
TGTGCCAGCAGTTTTTTTGGGGGGCCATCCTACGAGCAGTACTTC
CASSFFGGPSYEQYF
>TRBD1|TRBV5-1|TRBJ2-7|many
TGCGCCAGCAGCTTGGCAGTGCCGACAGGGCACGAGCAGTACTTC
CASSLAVPTGHEQYF
>NA|TRBV11-2|TRBJ2-2|many
TGTGCCAGCAGCTTAGTACCTAGCGACTACACCGGGGAGCTGTTTTTT
CASSLVPSDYTGELFF
>TRBD1|TRBV2|TRBJ2-2|many
TGTGCCAGCAGTGCGGGACAGGGGGTGCACGGGGAGCTGTTTTTT
CASSAGQGVHGELFF
>TRBD1|TRBV6-5|TRBJ1-1|NA
TGTGCCAGCAGTTACGGACAGGGAGGAGTGACTGAAGCTTTCTTT
CASSYGQGGVTEAFF
>NA|TRBV29-1|TRBJ2-2|few
TGCAGCGTTGTAGAGAGGGCCGCCGGGGAGCTGTTTTTT
CSVVERAAGELFF
>NA|TRBV27|TRBJ2-7|few
TGTGCCAGCAGGATCGCGGGCAAATACGAGCAGTACTTC
CASRIAGKYEQYF
>TRBD2|TRBV6-1|TRBJ2-7|many
TGTGCCAGCACCCCCGGGGGGAGTACCTACGAGCAGTACTTC
CASTPGGSTYEQYF
>NA|TRBV15|TRBJ2-7|few
TGTGCCACCAGCAGAGATTCTGGCAGTACCTACGAGCAGTACTTC
CATSRDSGSTYEQYF
>NA|TRBV19|TRBJ2-5|NA
TGTGCCAGTACCGACAGCCGAGGGTTGAAGACCCAGTACTTC
CASTDSRGLKTQYF
>NA|TRBV11-3|TRBJ2-7|few
TGTGCCAGCAGCTTAGTGATCCAGGCTAGTGAACAGTACTTC
CASSLVIQASEQYF
>TRBD1|TRBV12-3/TRBV12-4|TRBJ1-2|many
TGTGCCAGCAGTTTACAGGGACAGGGCTCCTATGGCTACACCTTC
CASSLQGQGSYGYTF
>NA|TRBV9|TRBJ2-2|NA
TGTGCCAGCAGCGTAGTATCGGGGACCGGGGAGCTGTTTTTT
CASSVVSGTGELFF
>NA|TRBV14|TRBJ1-1|NA
TGTGCCAGCAGCCAAGAATTCACCCGAGGGACTGAAGCTTTCTTT
CASSQEFTRGTEAFF
>NA|TRBV11-2|TRBJ2-7|once
TGTGCCAGCAGCCTTATTTCGGTATACGAGCAGTACTTC
CASSLISVYEQYF